One sample yielded the 23 T cell receptor beta chains listed below, sequenced in a study of blood T cell repertoires in COVID-19. The protocol was immunoSEQ multiplex PCR, while the TCRdb copy is restricted to in-frame clones and leaves out a portion. Here the sample spans about 100,000 clones, 85% to 90% being singletons. Specimen: peripheral blood. Source of these receptors: a human donor with active COVID-19. The donor label of this sample is uncertain.

This clone has only one observation. As DNA, the CDR3 is TGTGCCAGCAGCTACCAGACAGGAACTAACACCGGGGAGCTGTTTTTT. Its protein is CASSYQTGTNTGELFF. The rearrangement uses TRBV5-6 and TRBJ2-2; D is perhaps TRBD1 (6 bases). The germline V and J ends were trimmed by 3 bases and 2 bases, with 14 bases remaining between them. Germline V CDR1 and CDR2: SGHDT, YYEEEE. The CDR3 consists of 16 residues.

The chain combines TRBV15 with TRBJ1-2, with 9 nucleotides matching TRBD1. This CDR3 contains 18 residues. The germline CDR1 and CDR2 sequences are LNHNV and YYDKDF (reference sequence). V gave up 4 bases and J gave up 2 bases; unmatched junction bases: 14. The CDR3 region has the DNA TGTGCCACCAGCACGGAAGAAATACAGGGGGCGTCAAACTATGGCTACACCTTC. This codes for CATSTEEIQGASNYGYTF. The whole variable domain, filled in from reference TRBV15 and TRBJ1-2, reads DAMVIQNPRYQVTQFGKPVTLSCSQTLNHNVMYWYQQKSSQAPKLLFHYYDKDFNNEADTPDNFQSRRPNTSFCFLDIRSPGLGDTAMYLCATSTEEIQGASNYGYTFGSGTRLTVV.

This chain connects TRBV6-2 or TRBV6-3 to TRBJ1-2; 9 nucleotides align to TRBD1. This CDR3 has 15 residues. J was trimmed by 4 bases and V by 6 bases; bases with no gene match: 9. The germline CDR1 and CDR2 sequences are MNHEY and SVGEGT. CDR3 region: CASSTTGGHPYGYTF. DNA for the CDR3: TGTGCCAGCAGCACAACAGGGGGCCATCCCTATGGCTACACCTTC.

The CDR3 DNA reads as TGTGCCAGCAGCTCCCCGGGACTAGGGGTCGCCGAGCAGTACTTC. This gives the protein CASSSPGLGVAEQYF. J is TRBJ2-7 and V is TRBV27; 8 bases align to TRBD2. Per germline, CDR1 MNHEY and CDR2 SMNVEV (reference sequence). The CDR3 sequence is 15 residues long. J was trimmed by 6 bases and V by 6 bases; bases with no gene match: 13.

This clone is a singleton in its sample. This chain joins TRBV19 and TRBJ2-7, with D unclear. Germline V gives CDR1 LNHDA, CDR2 SQIVND (reference sequence). The CDR3 runs 13 residues. V was trimmed by 3 bases and J by 3 bases, leaving 9 bases between them. CDR3 amino acids: CASSISAFYEQYF. The CDR3 DNA reads TGTGCCAGTAGTATTAGTGCTTTCTACGAGCAGTACTTC.

The chain has TRBV2 and TRBJ2-3, with D perhaps TRBD1 (6 bases). This CDR3 spans 15 amino acids. V lost 4 bases and J 1 base, leaving 12 bases between the germline ends. Germline V gene sequence: CDR1 SNHLY, CDR2 FYNNEI. In DNA form, the CDR3 reads TGTGCCAGCAGTGTTGGGGGCTTGGGCACAGATACGCAGTATTTT. This codes for CASSVGGLGTDTQYF.

This chain links TRBV10-2 with TRBJ1-2, with TRBD1 as a possible D gene (5 bases). The CDR3 is 18 amino acids. The V gene's germline CDR1 is WSHSY and CDR2 SAAADI. V lost 2 bases and J 1 base, leaving 20 bases between the germline ends. The CDR3 spells CASSENSSPDRFNYGYTF. The CDR3 region has the DNA TGCGCCAGCAGTGAGAATAGTAGTCCAGACAGATTTAACTATGGCTACACCTTC.

The V gene is TRBV7-3, the J gene TRBJ1-6; 11 bases fit TRBD1. J lost 8 bases, V lost 3 bases, and 3 bases had no gene match. This CDR3 has 15 amino acids. Germline lookup yields CDR1 SGHTA and CDR2 FQGTGA. CDR3 in amino acids: CASSFWDRGDSPLHF. CDR3 DNA sequence: TGTGCCAGCAGCTTTTGGGACAGGGGGGATTCACCCCTCCACTTT.

The V and J genes are TRBV18 and TRBJ1-3; no firm D call. V was shortened by 4 bases and J by 2 bases, with 18 bases between the two germline ends. Germline CDR1 KGHSH, CDR2 LQKENI. CDR3 size: 17 residues. CDR3 region: CASSLPGGNLPGNTIYF. CDR3 DNA: TGTGCCAGCTCACTCCCCGGAGGCAACCTACCTGGAAACACCATATATTTT.

This clone appeared a few times. The V and J genes are TRBV10-1 and TRBJ2-2; D gene unclear. The CDR3 loop spans 17 amino acids. CDR1 is WNHNN and CDR2 is SYGVQD in the germline V gene (reference sequence). The V end was cut by 4 bases, the J end by 6 bases, with 21 bases between. The CDR3 protein is CASSVGLAPLRAGELFF. The CDR3 DNA sequence: TGCGCCAGCAGTGTTGGTTTAGCCCCCCTTCGAGCCGGGGAGCTGTTTTTT.

This clone came up once. The chain combines TRBV5-4 with TRBJ2-7; 7 nucleotides align to TRBD1. V lost 4 bases and J lost 5; bases outside the gene matches: 6. Germline V gene lookup returns CDR1 SGHNT and CDR2 YYREEE (reference sequence). The CDR3 contains 13 residues. The CDR3 region is CASSIGQAHEQYF. The DNA of the CDR3 is TGTGCCAGCAGCATTGGACAGGCCCACGAGCAGTACTTC.

The chain recombines TRBV3-1 (or the pseudogene TRBV3-2) with TRBJ2-7; the match to TRBD1 covers 8 bases. The CDR3 totals 13 residues. V shed 6 bases and J 5 bases; nucleotides not matched to a gene: 6. Germline V gene lookup returns CDR1 LGHDT and CDR2 YNNKEL (reference sequence). The CDR3: CASSPQGADEQYF. CDR3 bases: TGTGCCAGCAGTCCTCAGGGGGCGGACGAGCAGTACTTC.

The V call is TRBV11-3, the J call TRBJ2-6; TRBD1 matches at 9 bases. The CDR3 runs 17 residues. CDR1 and CDR2 from the germline V gene are SGHNT and YENEEA. V shed 1 base, J shed 1 base, and the junction held 2 bases outside the gene matches. CDR3 sequence (DNA): TGTGCCAGCAGCTTAGGGGACAGGGTTTCTGGGGCCAACGTCCTGACTTTC. Translating it yields CASSLGDRVSGANVLTF.

CDR3 amino acids: CASSWAGPHTGELFF. For the CDR3, the DNA is TGCGCCAGCAGCTGGGCGGGGCCGCACACCGGGGAGCTGTTTTTT. The chain combines TRBV5-1 with TRBJ2-2; TRBD2 might be the D (6 bases). V was clipped by 3 bases and J by 3 bases, with 12 bases between them. This CDR3 comprises 15 residues. Germline CDR1 reads SGHRS; CDR2 reads YFSETQ.

The J gene is TRBJ2-5, the V gene TRBV6-6; the match to TRBD2 covers 11 bases. Germline V gene lookup returns CDR1 MNHNY and CDR2 SVGAGI (reference sequence). The length of the CDR3 is 20 residues. J lost 1 base, V lost 8 bases, and 21 bases had no gene match. CDR3: CASGRARVGLTSGTQETQYF. In nucleotides, the CDR3 is TGTGCCAGCGGTCGCGCTCGCGTTGGTTTGACTAGCGGGACCCAAGAGACCCAGTACTTC.

The V gene is TRBV3-1 (or the pseudogene TRBV3-2), the J gene TRBJ2-3; TRBD2 matches at 9 bases. After removal of 3 bases from V and 1 base from J, the junction contained 20 bases not matched to a gene. The CDR3 is 21 residues long. Germline CDR1 and CDR2: LGHDT and YNNKEL (reference sequence). CDR3 residues: CASSHIPLGRGGPLRTDTQYF. CDR3 nucleotide sequence: TGTGCCAGCAGCCATATCCCCTTGGGGCGGGGGGGCCCTCTACGCACAGATACGCAGTATTTT.

This clone was seen once. This chain links TRBV27 with TRBJ2-2; perhaps TRBD2 as D (5 bases). V shed 5 bases and J shed 1 base, with 8 bases lying between them. The V gene's germline CDR1 is MNHEY and CDR2 SMNVEV (reference sequence). This CDR3 spans 14 amino acids. CDR3: CASSETRNTGELFF. CDR3 sequence (DNA): TGTGCCAGCAGTGAAACTAGGAACACCGGGGAGCTGTTTTTT.

The J gene is TRBJ1-5, the V gene TRBV2; D is perhaps TRBD1 (5 bases). V lost 2 bases to trimming and J lost 1 base, with 12 bases between them. The CDR3 totals 16 residues. Per germline, CDR1 SNHLY and CDR2 FYNNEI. The CDR3 here is CASSELRVLSNQPQHF. The CDR3 DNA sequence: TGTGCCAGCAGTGAACTCAGGGTTCTGAGCAATCAGCCCCAGCATTTT.

The CDR3 DNA sequence: TGTGCCAGCAGTTTCGGGGGGGAGACCCAGTACTTC. Protein product: CASSFGGETQYF. The chain has TRBV12-3 or TRBV12-4 and TRBJ2-5, with 7 bases that match TRBD2. With 3 bases clipped from V and 5 bases from J, the junction kept 0 bases outside the gene matches. This CDR3 is built from 12 residues.

The V and J genes are TRBV9 and TRBJ1-1; 7 nucleotides line up with TRBD1. This CDR3 is 17 amino acids long. Germline V gene lookup returns CDR1 SGDLS and CDR2 YYNGEE. Germline trimming cut 0 bases from V and 0 bases from J; bases unmatched to any gene: 8. CDR3 in DNA: TGTGCCAGCAGCGTAGGGGTGGGACAGCACATGAACACTGAAGCTTTCTTT. Translating gives CASSVGVGQHMNTEAFF.

Only one count was recorded for this clone. The chain combines TRBV10-1 with TRBJ2-2, with 9 bases identical to TRBD1. This CDR3 is 15 amino acids long. The V segment lost 2 bases and the J segment 6 bases; nucleotides outside the gene matches: 4. Germline CDR1 WNHNN, CDR2 SYGVQD (reference sequence). The CDR3 DNA follows: TGCGCCAGCAGTGAGGGGACAGGGCGCGCCGGGGAGCTGTTTTTT. It is translated as CASSEGTGRAGELFF.

The V call is TRBV19, the J call TRBJ2-7; tentatively, D is TRBD2 (5 bases). Germline V CDR1 and CDR2: LNHDA, SQIVND (reference sequence). Trimming took off 5 bases at V and 3 bases at J, with 8 bases between the two ends. This CDR3 has 12 amino acids. In nucleotides, the CDR3 is TGTGCCAGTAGTGCCGGGGACTACGAGCAGTACTTC. Translation: CASSAGDYEQYF.

The chain couples TRBV11-2 to TRBJ2-7; unclear D gene. In germline, CDR1 is SGHAT, CDR2 FQNNGV. The CDR3 spans 17 residues. Trimming shortened V by 6 bases and J by 9 bases, and 30 bases separated the two germline ends. CDR3 nucleotide sequence: TGTGCCAGCAGTTATCATACCCTGGCGGCTCCGCTTCTGCGGCAGTACTTC. Translation: CASSYHTLAAPLLRQYF.